This T cell receptor beta chain was captured by sequencing in a study of radiotherapy plus CTLA-4 blockade in lung cancer. Chemo-refractory metastatic non-small-cell lung cancer patients received focal radiation with ipilimumab CTLA-4 blockade. Clones were sequenced by immunoSEQ multiplex PCR, and TCRdb holds only the in-frame ones, with some missing. The sample has roughly 54,000 clones, more than 65% seen once. The receptor comes from a human donor with non-small cell lung cancer who had a partial response to radiotherapy plus ipilimumab. The sample was peripheral blood, taken from a patient treated with radiotherapy plus ipilimumab.

The CDR3 region is CAISARSPGDRNTIYF. The CDR3 DNA reads as TGTGCCATCAGTGCCCGATCCCCAGGGGACCGAAACACCATATATTTT. The rearrangement joins TRBV10-3 to TRBJ1-3, with a tentative D call TRBD1 (6 bases). This CDR3 is 16 amino acids long. Germline V gives CDR1 ENHRY, CDR2 SYGVKD. Between the trimmed V and J ends, which lost 4 bases and 5 bases, there was a span of 18 bases.